The clone carrying this T cell receptor beta chain was detected a few times. This specimen comes from a study of cytotoxic CD8 clonotypes in ibrutinib-treated CLL. Measured with immunoSEQ multiplex PCR; TCRdb has only the in-frame clones, and not every one. Counted here are about 120,000 clones, 50% to 65% occurring once; the ten biggest clones make up about 40%. This CDR3 region has 14 residues. Germline assignment: CDR1 LNHDA and CDR2 SQIVND (reference sequence). The ends lost 5 bases at V and 2 bases at J; junction bases unmatched: 5. The chain combines TRBV19 with TRBJ1-1, with 7 bases fitting TRBD1. The sequence was obtained from a human donor with chronic lymphocytic leukemia. This material consisted of PBMCs, taken after 24 months of ibrutinib treatment. In nucleotides, the CDR3 is TGTGCCAGTAGTCTCCGGGACAGAAACACTGAAGCTTTCTTT. Protein product: CASSLRDRNTEAFF.